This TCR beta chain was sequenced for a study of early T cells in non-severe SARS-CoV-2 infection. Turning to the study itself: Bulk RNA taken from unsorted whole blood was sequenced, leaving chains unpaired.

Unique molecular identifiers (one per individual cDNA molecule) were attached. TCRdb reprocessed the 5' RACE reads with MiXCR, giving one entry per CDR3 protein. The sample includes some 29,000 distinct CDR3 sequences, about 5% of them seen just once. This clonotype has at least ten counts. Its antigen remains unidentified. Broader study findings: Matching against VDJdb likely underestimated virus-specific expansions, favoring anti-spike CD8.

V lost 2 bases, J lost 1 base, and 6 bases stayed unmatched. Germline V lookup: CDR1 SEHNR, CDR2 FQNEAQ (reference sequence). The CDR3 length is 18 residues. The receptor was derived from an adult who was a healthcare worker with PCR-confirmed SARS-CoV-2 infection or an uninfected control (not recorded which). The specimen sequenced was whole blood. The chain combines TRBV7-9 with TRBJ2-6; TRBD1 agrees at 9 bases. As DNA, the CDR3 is TGTGCCAGCAGCTTAACGTCGGGACAGGGATCTGGGGCCAACGTCCTGACTTTC. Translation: CASSLTSGQGSGANVLTF.